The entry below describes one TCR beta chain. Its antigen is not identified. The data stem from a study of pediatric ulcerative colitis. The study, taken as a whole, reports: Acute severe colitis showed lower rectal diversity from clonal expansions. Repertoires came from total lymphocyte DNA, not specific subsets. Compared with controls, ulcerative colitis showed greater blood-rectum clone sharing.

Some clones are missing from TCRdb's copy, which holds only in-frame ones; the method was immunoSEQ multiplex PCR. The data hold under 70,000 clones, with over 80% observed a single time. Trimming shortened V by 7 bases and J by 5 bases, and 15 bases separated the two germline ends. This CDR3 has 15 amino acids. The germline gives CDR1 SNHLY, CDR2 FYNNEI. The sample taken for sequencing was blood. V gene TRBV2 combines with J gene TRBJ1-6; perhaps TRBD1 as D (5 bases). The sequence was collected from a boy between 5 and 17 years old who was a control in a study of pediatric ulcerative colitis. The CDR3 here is CASTNRDGHNSPLHF. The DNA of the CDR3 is TGTGCCAGCACTAACCGGGACGGCCATAATTCACCCCTCCACTTT.